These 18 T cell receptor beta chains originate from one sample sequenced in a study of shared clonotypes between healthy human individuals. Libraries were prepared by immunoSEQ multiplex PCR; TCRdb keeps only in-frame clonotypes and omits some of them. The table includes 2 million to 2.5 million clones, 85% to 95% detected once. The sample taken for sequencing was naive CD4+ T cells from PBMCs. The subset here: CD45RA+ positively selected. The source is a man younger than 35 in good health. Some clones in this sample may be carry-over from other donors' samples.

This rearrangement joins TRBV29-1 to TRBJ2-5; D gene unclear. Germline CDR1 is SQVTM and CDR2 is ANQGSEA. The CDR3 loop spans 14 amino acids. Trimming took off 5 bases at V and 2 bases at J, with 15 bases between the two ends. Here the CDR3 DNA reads TGCAGCGTTATCACCTTTGATGGGCAAGAGACCCAGTACTTC. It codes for CSVITFDGQETQYF.

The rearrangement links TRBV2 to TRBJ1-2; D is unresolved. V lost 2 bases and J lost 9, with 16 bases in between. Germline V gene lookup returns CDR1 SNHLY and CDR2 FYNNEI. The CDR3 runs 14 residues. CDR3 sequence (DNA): TGTGCCAGCAGTGAATACGCCGGTCTATGGCGCTACACCTTC. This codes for CASSEYAGLWRYTF.

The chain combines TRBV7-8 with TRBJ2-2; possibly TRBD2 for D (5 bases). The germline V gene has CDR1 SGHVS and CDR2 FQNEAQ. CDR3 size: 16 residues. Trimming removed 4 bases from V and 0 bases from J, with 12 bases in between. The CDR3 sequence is CASSSLRGANTGELFF. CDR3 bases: TGTGCCAGCAGCTCCCTCCGGGGAGCGAACACCGGGGAGCTGTTTTTT.

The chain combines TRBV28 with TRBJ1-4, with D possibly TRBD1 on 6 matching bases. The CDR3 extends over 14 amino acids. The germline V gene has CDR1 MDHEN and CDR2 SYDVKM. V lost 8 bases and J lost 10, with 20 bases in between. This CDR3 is CASLTGENLGKLFF. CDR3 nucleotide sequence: TGTGCCAGCCTGACAGGAGAAAATTTGGGAAAACTGTTTTTT. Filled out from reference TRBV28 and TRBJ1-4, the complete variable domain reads DVKVTQSSRYLVKRTGEKVFLECVQDMDHENMFWYRQDPGLGLRLIYFSYDVKMKEKGDIPEGYSVSREKKERFSLILESASTNQTSMYLCASLTGENLGKLFFGSGTQLSVL.

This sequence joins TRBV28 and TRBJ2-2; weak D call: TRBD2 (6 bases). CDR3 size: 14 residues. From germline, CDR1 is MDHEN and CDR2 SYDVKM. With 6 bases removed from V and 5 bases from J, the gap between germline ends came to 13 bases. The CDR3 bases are TGTGCCAGCAGCAATAGCGGACAAACCGGGGAGCTGTTTTTT. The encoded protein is CASSNSGQTGELFF.

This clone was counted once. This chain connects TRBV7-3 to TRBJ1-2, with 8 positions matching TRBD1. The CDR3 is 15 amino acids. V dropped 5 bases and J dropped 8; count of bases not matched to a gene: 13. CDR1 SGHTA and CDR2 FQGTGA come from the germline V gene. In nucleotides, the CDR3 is TGTGCCAGCAGCCCGGGAGGACAGGGTGGTATGGGCTACACCTTC. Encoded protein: CASSPGGQGGMGYTF.

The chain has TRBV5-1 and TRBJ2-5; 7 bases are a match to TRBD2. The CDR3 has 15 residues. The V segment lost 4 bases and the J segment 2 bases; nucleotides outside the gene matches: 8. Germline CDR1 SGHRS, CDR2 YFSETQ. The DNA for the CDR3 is TGCGCCAGCAGCATCGGACTAGTGCAACAAGAGACCCAGTACTTC. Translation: CASSIGLVQQETQYF.

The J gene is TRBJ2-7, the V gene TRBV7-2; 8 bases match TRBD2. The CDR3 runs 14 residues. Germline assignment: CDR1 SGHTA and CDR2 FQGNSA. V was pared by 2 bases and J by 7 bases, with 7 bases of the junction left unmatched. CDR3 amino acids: CASSLSREGGEQYF. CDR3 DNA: TGTGCCAGCAGCTTATCCCGGGAGGGTGGGGAGCAGTACTTC.

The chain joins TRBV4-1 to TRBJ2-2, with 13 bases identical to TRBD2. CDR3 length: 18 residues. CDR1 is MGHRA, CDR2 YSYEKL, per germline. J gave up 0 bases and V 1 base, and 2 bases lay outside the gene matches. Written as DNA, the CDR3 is TGCGCCAGCAGCCAAGGGGGACTAGCGGGATCGAACACCGGGGAGCTGTTTTTT. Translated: CASSQGGLAGSNTGELFF.

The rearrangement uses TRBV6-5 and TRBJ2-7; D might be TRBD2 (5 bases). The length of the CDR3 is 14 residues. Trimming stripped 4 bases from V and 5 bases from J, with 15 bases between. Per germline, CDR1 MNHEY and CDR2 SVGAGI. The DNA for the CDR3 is TGTGCCAGCAGTTTAAATGGAGTCGGGGACGAGCAGTACTTC. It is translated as CASSLNGVGDEQYF.

The CDR3 loop reads CAISDPGTSETTDTQYF. DNA of the CDR3: TGTGCCATCAGTGACCCCGGGACTAGCGAGACCACAGATACGCAGTATTTT. The chain links TRBV10-3 to TRBJ2-3; TRBD2 matches at 10 bases. This CDR3 has 17 residues. Germline loops: CDR1 ENHRY, CDR2 SYGVKD. Unmatched junction bases numbered 8, after V lost 3 bases and J lost 2 bases.

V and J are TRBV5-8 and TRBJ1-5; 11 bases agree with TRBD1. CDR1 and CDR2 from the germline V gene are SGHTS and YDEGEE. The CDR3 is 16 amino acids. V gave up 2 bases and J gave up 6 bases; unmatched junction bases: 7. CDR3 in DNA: TGTGCCAGCAGCTTTGTCGGGACAGGGGGACTTCAGCCCCAGCATTTT. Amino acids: CASSFVGTGGLQPQHF.

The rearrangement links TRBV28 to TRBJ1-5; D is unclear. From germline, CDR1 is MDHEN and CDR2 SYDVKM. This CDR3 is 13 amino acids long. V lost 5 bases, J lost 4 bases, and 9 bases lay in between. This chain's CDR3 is CASSPDSNQPQHF. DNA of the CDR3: TGTGCCAGCAGTCCCGACTCTAATCAGCCCCAGCATTTT.

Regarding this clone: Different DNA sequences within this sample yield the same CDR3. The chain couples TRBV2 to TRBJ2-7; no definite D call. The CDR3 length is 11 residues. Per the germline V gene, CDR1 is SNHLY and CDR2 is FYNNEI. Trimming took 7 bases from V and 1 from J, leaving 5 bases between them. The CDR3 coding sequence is TGTGCCAGCATGGATTCCTACGAGCAGTACTTC. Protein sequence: CASMDSYEQYF.

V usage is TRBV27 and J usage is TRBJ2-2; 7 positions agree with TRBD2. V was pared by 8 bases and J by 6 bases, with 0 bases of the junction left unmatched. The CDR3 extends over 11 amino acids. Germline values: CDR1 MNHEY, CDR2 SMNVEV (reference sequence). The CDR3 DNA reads TGTGCCAGCCGGGGGGCCGGGGAGCTGTTTTTT. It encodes CASRGAGELFF.

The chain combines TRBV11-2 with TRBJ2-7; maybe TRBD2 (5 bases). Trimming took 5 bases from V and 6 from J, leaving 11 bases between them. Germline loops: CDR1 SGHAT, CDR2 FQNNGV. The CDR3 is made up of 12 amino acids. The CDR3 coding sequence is TGTGCCAGCAGCGCATCCGCGGGCGAGCAGTACTTC. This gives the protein CASSASAGEQYF.

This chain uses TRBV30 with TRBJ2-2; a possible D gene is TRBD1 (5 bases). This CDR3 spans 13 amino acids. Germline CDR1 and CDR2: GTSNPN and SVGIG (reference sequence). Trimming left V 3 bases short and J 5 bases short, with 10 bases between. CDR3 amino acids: CAWSRASTGELFF. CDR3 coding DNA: TGTGCCTGGAGCAGGGCGTCAACCGGGGAGCTGTTTTTT.

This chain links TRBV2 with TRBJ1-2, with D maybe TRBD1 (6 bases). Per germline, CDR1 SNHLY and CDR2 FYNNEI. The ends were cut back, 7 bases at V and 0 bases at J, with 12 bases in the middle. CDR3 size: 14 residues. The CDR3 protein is CASTDPGANYGYTF. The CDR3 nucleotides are TGTGCCAGCACCGATCCAGGGGCTAACTATGGCTACACCTTC.